The present entry profiles one T cell receptor beta chain with its context. The antigen is not known. The CDR3 has 14 amino acids. Trimming took 5 bases from V and 3 from J; bases not matched to a gene: 3. Germline assignment: CDR1 SEHNR and CDR2 FQNEAQ (reference sequence). As TCR cDNA was made by 5'RACE template switching, a universal primer site and UMIs were added. TCRdb fed the 5' RACE reads into MiXCR, producing one record per CDR3 protein. Here the sample spans approximately 510,000 distinct CDR3 sequences, about a fifth being singletons. This sample was taken from a study of T cells after yellow fever vaccination. Findings and limits, study-wide: Some clonotypes were seen in both the CD4 and the CD8 compartments. These made up a small share and likely arose from convergent recombination. There was a possibility that FACS-sorted repertoires contained abundant clonotypes contaminating from the bulk population. Post-booster reappearance was seen for most primary-vaccination clones (about 96% CD4, around 90% CD8).

The origin of this receptor is a young man who received the YFV17D yellow fever vaccine. The sample here was PBMCs, taken approximately 22 days after the first yellow fever vaccination. The chain employs TRBV7-9 and TRBJ2-5, with 10 nucleotides matching TRBD1. The chain's CDR3 is CASSGGTGEETQYF. CDR3 coding DNA: TGTGCCAGCAGCGGTGGGACAGGGGAAGAGACCCAGTACTTC.